The rows below give T cell receptor beta chains drawn from one sample of a study of blood T cell repertoires in COVID-19. Repertoires were generated with immunoSEQ multiplex PCR, while TCRdb's copy carries only in-frame clones and drops some. Altogether a few hundred thousand clones are present, around nine tenths being singletons, with the ten largest covering approximately 6.8%. The specimen sequenced was peripheral blood. The receptors were sampled from an older woman with active or convalescent COVID-19. Each CDR3 is given with its conserved first and last residue. D genes are given only for firm matches. The listing skips clone size in some rows; elsewhere it reads once, few, many or a size class.

TRBV5-1	TRBD1	14	NA	TRBJ1-1	CASTRDRGGTEAFF	TGCGCCAGCACCCGGGACAGGGGTGGAACTGAAGCTTTCTTT
TRBV28	NA	14	once	TRBJ2-7	CASSLVERSYEQYF	TGTGCCAGCAGTTTAGTGGAGCGTTCCTACGAGCAGTACTTC
TRBV6-5	TRBD1	12	NA	TRBJ1-1	CASRSDREGAFF	TGTGCCAGCAGATCGGACAGGGAAGGAGCTTTCTTT
TRBV6-5	TRBD1	15	few	TRBJ1-6	CASSYYQGASSPLHF	TGTGCCAGCAGTTACTACCAGGGGGCGAGTTCACCCCTCCACTTT
TRBV6-5	NA	14	NA	TRBJ1-5	CASSRSAQNQPQHF	TGTGCCAGCAGTAGGAGTGCCCAGAATCAGCCCCAGCATTTT
TRBV6-2/TRBV6-3	TRBD1	16	NA	TRBJ1-3	CASSSDREPSGNTIYF	TGTGCCAGCAGTTCGGACAGGGAACCCTCTGGAAACACCATATATTTT
TRBV13	TRBD2	13	NA	TRBJ2-5	CASSLAGWETQYF	TGTGCCAGCAGTCTAGCGGGGTGGGAGACCCAGTACTTC
TRBV5-1	NA	14	NA	TRBJ1-5	CASSLVSGGQPQHF	TGCGCCAGCAGCTTGGTTTCGGGTGGCCAGCCCCAGCATTTT
TRBV11-1	TRBD2	16	NA	TRBJ2-1	CASSFRLAGTYNEQFF	TGTGCCAGCAGCTTTCGTCTAGCGGGGACCTACAATGAGCAGTTCTTC
TRBV5-1	TRBD2	16	NA	TRBJ2-5	CASSLAGGGTKETQYF	TGCGCCAGCAGCTTGGCCGGCGGGGGGACGAAAGAGACCCAGTACTTC
TRBV11-2	NA	14	NA	TRBJ1-5	CASSSTGALGPQHF	TGTGCCAGCAGCTCTACAGGAGCTTTGGGGCCCCAGCATTTT
TRBV3-1/TRBV3-2	NA	14	NA	TRBJ1-1	CASRGVGVNTEAFF	TGTGCCAGCAGGGGAGTCGGGGTGAACACTGAAGCTTTCTTT
TRBV6-1	NA	17	NA	TRBJ1-1	CASSETRTGRLNTEAFF	TGTGCCAGCAGTGAAACAAGGACCGGGAGATTGAACACTGAAGCTTTCTTT
TRBV18	NA	14	NA	TRBJ1-3	CASSPQGAGNTIYF	TGTGCCAGCTCACCACAGGGGGCTGGAAACACCATATATTTT
TRBV6-1	NA	13	NA	TRBJ1-2	CASSDRQNYGYTF	TGTGCCAGCAGTGACCGACAGAACTATGGCTACACCTTC
TRBV20-1	TRBD1	15	NA	TRBJ2-5	CSASLRTGGLETQYF	TGCAGTGCTAGTCTTCGTACAGGGGGCTTGGAGACCCAGTACTTC
TRBV6-5	TRBD1	13	NA	TRBJ2-7	CASNPGTGYEQYF	TGTGCCAGCAACCCCGGGACAGGGTACGAGCAGTACTTC
TRBV15	NA	14	NA	TRBJ2-3	CATSARQAMDTQYF	TGTGCCACCAGCGCCCGACAGGCAATGGATACGCAGTATTTT
TRBV20-1	NA	14	NA	TRBJ2-7	CSASFPPSVSEQYF	TGCAGTGCTAGTTTCCCACCTAGCGTGAGCGAGCAGTACTTC
TRBV19	NA	14	NA	TRBJ1-5	CASSIQGFDQPQHF	TGTGCCAGTAGTATCCAGGGATTTGATCAGCCCCAGCATTTT
TRBV27	NA	15	NA	TRBJ1-2	CASSSGGEPNYGYTF	TGTGCCAGCAGTTCCGGAGGTGAGCCTAACTATGGCTACACCTTC
TRBV6-2/TRBV6-3	TRBD1	16	once	TRBJ1-5	CASSNSRRGRNQPQHF	TGTGCCAGCAGCAACTCCAGGAGGGGGCGGAATCAGCCCCAGCATTTT
TRBV27	NA	12	NA	TRBJ1-5	CASSFMGKPQHF	TGTGCCAGCAGTTTCATGGGCAAGCCCCAGCATTTT
TRBV18	TRBD2	18	NA	TRBJ2-2	CASSPQMVAGDRTGELFF	TGTGCCAGCTCACCACAAATGGTAGCGGGGGATCGGACCGGGGAGCTGTTTTTT
TRBV9	NA	15	once	TRBJ2-7	CASSPTDSTDYEQYF	TGTGCCAGCAGCCCGACGGACAGTACCGACTACGAGCAGTACTTC
TRBV7-9	TRBD1	19	NA	TRBJ2-4	CASSLSWQQGALAKNIQYF	TGTGCCAGCAGCTTAAGTTGGCAACAGGGGGCTTTAGCCAAAAACATTCAGTACTTC
TRBV12-5	TRBD2	13	NA	TRBJ2-1	CASGPSGGNEQFF	TGTGCTAGTGGTCCCTCGGGGGGCAATGAGCAGTTCTTC
TRBV19	NA	13	NA	TRBJ1-5	CASGHFSNQPQHF	TGTGCCAGCGGACATTTTAGCAATCAGCCCCAGCATTTT
TRBV9	NA	15	NA	TRBJ2-4	CASSGPGQLKNIQYF	TGTGCCAGCAGCGGTCCGGGACAACTCAAAAACATTCAGTACTTC
TRBV10-3	NA	14	NA	TRBJ2-3	CAISEGHSTDTQYF	TGTGCCATCAGTGAGGGTCACTCAACAGATACGCAGTATTTT
TRBV6-2/TRBV6-3	NA	15	NA	TRBJ1-2	CASTYSKQANYGYTF	TGTGCCAGCACTTACTCGAAACAGGCCAACTATGGCTACACCTTC
TRBV6-5	NA	15	NA	TRBJ2-7	CASTPTGSYSYEQYF	TGTGCGTCCACCCCAACAGGAAGTTACTCCTACGAGCAGTACTTC
TRBV5-8	NA	13	NA	TRBJ1-1	CASSLGANTEAFF	TGTGCCAGCAGCTTGGGGGCTAACACTGAAGCTTTCTTT
TRBV6-5	TRBD1	15	NA	TRBJ1-2	CASSKQGEANYGYTF	TGTGCCAGCAGTAAACAGGGGGAGGCTAACTATGGCTACACCTTC
TRBV18	NA	16	NA	TRBJ2-1	CASSLRKSGSGDEQFF	TGTGCCAGCTCCCTGAGAAAGTCAGGGTCAGGGGATGAGCAGTTCTTC
TRBV7-8	NA	16	NA	TRBJ1-2	CASSSRGGFEGYGYTF	TGTGCCAGCAGCTCCCGAGGTGGGTTCGAAGGCTATGGCTACACCTTC
TRBV19	TRBD1	12	NA	TRBJ1-5	CASSPRDRERHF	TGTGCCAGTAGCCCTCGGGACAGGGAGAGGCATTTT
TRBV2	NA	14	NA	TRBJ1-5	CASSPPVSNQPQHF	TGTGCCAGCTCCCCTCCAGTTAGCAATCAGCCCCAGCATTTT
TRBV24-1	TRBD1	14	NA	TRBJ1-2	CATSDLGQVYGYTF	TGTGCCACCAGTGATTTGGGACAGGTGTATGGCTACACCTTC
TRBV5-1	NA	14	NA	TRBJ2-7	CASSAGGSSYEQYF	TGCGCCAGCAGCGCAGGGGGGAGCTCCTACGAGCAGTACTTC
TRBV5-8	TRBD1	14	NA	TRBJ2-3	CASSSGQGTDTQYF	TGTGCCAGCAGCTCAGGACAGGGGACAGATACGCAGTATTTT
TRBV11-2	NA	15	once	TRBJ2-3	CASSPSRPSTDTQYF	TGTGCCAGCAGCCCCTCGCGGCCTAGCACAGATACGCAGTATTTT
TRBV2	TRBD2	16	NA	TRBJ2-2	CASTNGLAGLGGELFF	TGTGCCAGCACCAATGGACTAGCGGGGTTGGGCGGGGAGCTGTTTTTT
TRBV6-5	TRBD1	16	once	TRBJ1-2	CASSWGQLAYSDGYTF	TGTGCCAGCAGTTGGGGACAGCTAGCCTACAGTGATGGCTACACCTTC
TRBV5-6	TRBD1	17	NA	TRBJ1-4	CASSLWDILRGDEKLFF	TGTGCCAGCAGCTTGTGGGACATCCTCAGGGGGGATGAAAAACTGTTTTTT
TRBV15	NA	14	once	TRBJ2-5	CATSRGGLWGTQYF	TGTGCCACCAGCAGAGGTGGACTTTGGGGGACCCAGTACTTC
TRBV24-1	NA	12	NA	TRBJ1-1	CATSDWRYEAFF	TGTGCCACCAGTGATTGGAGATACGAAGCTTTCTTT